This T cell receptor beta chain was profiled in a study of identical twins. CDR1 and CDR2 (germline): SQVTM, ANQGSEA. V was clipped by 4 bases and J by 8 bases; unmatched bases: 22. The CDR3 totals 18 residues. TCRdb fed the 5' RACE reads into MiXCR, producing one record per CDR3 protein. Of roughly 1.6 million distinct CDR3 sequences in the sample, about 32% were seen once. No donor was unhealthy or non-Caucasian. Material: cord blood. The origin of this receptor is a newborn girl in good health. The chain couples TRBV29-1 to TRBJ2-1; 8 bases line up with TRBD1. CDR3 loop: CSVGVRRGPGTGGYEQFF. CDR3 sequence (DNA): TGCAGCGTTGGAGTTCGGCGTGGGCCCGGGACAGGAGGATATGAGCAGTTCTTC.